The rows below give T cell receptor beta chains drawn from one sample of a study of patients and donors after allogeneic stem cell transplantation. One entry per CDR3 protein results from TCRdb running MiXCR on the RT-PCR reads. The sample yields about 960,000 distinct CDR3 sequences, more than 15% seen once. The material sequenced was blood, either unsorted or a sorted T cell fraction (not recorded which). These receptors all stem from a human donor who was either an allogeneic HSCT recipient or a stem cell or donor lymphocyte infusion donor (not recorded which). It is not recorded whose cells these are; they may come from a transplant donor. Both conserved end residues are part of each CDR3. Each record gives: D gene, J gene, V gene, clone size, CDR3 DNA, CDR3 protein. A D gene is named only where the DNA matches it firmly. Clone size is given for some rows only: seen once, a few or many times, or a class if the clone is expanded.

>TRBD2|TRBJ2-4|TRBV4-1|few
TGCGCCAGCAGCCAAGGGGGAGGGATGTTCGTCCAAGCCAAAAACATTCAGTACTTC
CASSQGGGMFVQAKNIQYF
>NA|TRBJ1-5|TRBV29-1|NA
TGCAGCGTTGTCGGATTTGGGGAGAATCAGCCCCAGCATTTT
CSVVGFGENQPQHF
>TRBD1|TRBJ2-2|TRBV5-1|few
TGCGCCAGCATTCCCGGGACAGTTCAGAACACCGGGGAGCTGTTTTTT
CASIPGTVQNTGELFF
>NA|TRBJ1-1|TRBV7-2|once
TGTGCCAGCAGCTTAGAGCGGACAGTTGAAGCTTTCTTT
CASSLERTVEAFF
>TRBD1|TRBJ2-5|TRBV20-1|NA
TGCAGTGCTAGGACCGGACAGGGGAAGACCCAGTACTTC
CSARTGQGKTQYF
>NA|TRBJ1-1|TRBV18|NA
TGTGCCGGCTCTATTGAGGGTCCCCGGGCTTTCTTT
CAGSIEGPRAFF
>TRBD1|TRBJ1-2|TRBV12-3/TRBV12-4|NA
TGTGCCAGCAGTAAAAAAGGGACAGGGCCCTACTACACCTTC
CASSKKGTGPYYTF
>TRBD2|TRBJ2-3|TRBV5-1|NA
TGCGCCAGCAGCTGGGAGGCGGGAGACACAGATACGCAGTATTTT
CASSWEAGDTDTQYF
>NA|TRBJ1-1|TRBV27|few
TGTGCCAGCAGTTTTAAGGGCCAGTGGACTGAAGCTTTCTTT
CASSFKGQWTEAFF
>TRBD2|TRBJ2-1|TRBV12-3/TRBV12-4|NA
TGTGCCAGCAGTTTACGAGTAGCGGGATCCTACAATGAGCAGTTCTTC
CASSLRVAGSYNEQFF
>TRBD1|TRBJ2-3|TRBV6-2/TRBV6-3|NA
TGTGCCAGCCAGGACAGGCCTGGCACAGATACGCAGTATTTT
CASQDRPGTDTQYF
>TRBD2|TRBJ2-1|TRBV15|few
TGTGCCACCAGCAGAGTAGGGCGGGGGGCCTACAATGAGCAGTTCTTC
CATSRVGRGAYNEQFF
>TRBD1|TRBJ1-5|TRBV3-1|NA
TGTGCCAGCAGCGAGGGACAGTTTCACAATCAGCCCCAGCATTTT
CASSEGQFHNQPQHF
>NA|TRBJ2-3|TRBV6-1|few
TGTGCCAGCAGAGACCGGGGGGCCGGCACAGATACGCAGTATTTT
CASRDRGAGTDTQYF
>TRBD1|TRBJ1-1|TRBV27|NA
TGTGCCAGCAGTTTATACTGGCGACAGGGGAGGACTGAAGCTTTCTTT
CASSLYWRQGRTEAFF
>NA|TRBJ2-5|TRBV3-1|few
TGTGCCAGCAGCCCAGGGGCGGAGACCCAGTACTTC
CASSPGAETQYF
>TRBD1|TRBJ1-2|TRBV4-2|NA
TGTGCCAGCAGCCAAAAGGGACAGGGGGCGGTTGGCTACACCTTC
CASSQKGQGAVGYTF
>NA|TRBJ2-1|TRBV27|NA
TGTGCCAGCAGTTTATCGCCCAGGGGAGATGAGCAGTTCTTC
CASSLSPRGDEQFF
>TRBD2|TRBJ2-1|TRBV7-2|NA
TGTGCCAGCAGCCCCGGGACTAGATTTTACAATGAGCAGTTCTTC
CASSPGTRFYNEQFF
>NA|TRBJ2-1|TRBV4-1|few
TGCGCCAGCAGCCAACCGGGACTGAAGGGTGAGCAGTTCTTC
CASSQPGLKGEQFF
>TRBD1|TRBJ2-1|TRBV6-2/TRBV6-3|many
TGTGCCAGCAGTCATGGGACAGGGCATTACAATGAGCAGTTCTTC
CASSHGTGHYNEQFF
>NA|TRBJ2-5|TRBV15|few
TGTGCCACCAGCACCCTGGTCGGGAATCTTGAGACCCAGTACTTC
CATSTLVGNLETQYF
>TRBD2|TRBJ2-2|TRBV15|NA
TGTGCCACCAGCAGAGGACTAGCGGGACCCGGGGAGCTGTTTTTT
CATSRGLAGPGELFF
>NA|TRBJ2-7|TRBV30|few
TGTGCCTGGAGTGTACTAGACAGGACCTACGAGCAGTACTTC
CAWSVLDRTYEQYF
>TRBD2|TRBJ2-1|TRBV5-1|NA
TGCGCCAGCAGCTCCCAGCGGGGGGCCTACAATGAGCAGTTCTTC
CASSSQRGAYNEQFF
>NA|TRBJ1-1|TRBV5-6|NA
TGTGCCAGCTATGAGGTGGGGAACACTGAAGCTTTCTTT
CASYEVGNTEAFF
>NA|TRBJ2-5|TRBV4-2|NA
TGTGCCAGCAGCCAATCTCGCCTTAGCGAGACCCAGTACTTC
CASSQSRLSETQYF
>NA|TRBJ2-4|TRBV5-5|few
TGTGCCAGCACCAATGGCCACGCTATAGCCAAAAACATTCAGTACTTC
CASTNGHAIAKNIQYF
>NA|TRBJ2-7|TRBV24-1|many
TGTGCCACCAGTGACCCAGGAGTAGGGCTCGAGCAGTACTTC
CATSDPGVGLEQYF
>NA|TRBJ1-2|TRBV29-1|NA
TGCAGCGTTGAAGAGTCGCAGTATCTCGATGGCTACACCTTC
CSVEESQYLDGYTF
>NA|TRBJ1-5|TRBV4-2|few
TGTGCCAGCAGCCAAGATCCGGGGGCTAATCAGCCCCAGCATTTT
CASSQDPGANQPQHF
>NA|TRBJ2-4|TRBV7-8|NA
TGTGCCAGCAGCAAACATAAAGACAGACAAAACATTCAGTACTTC
CASSKHKDRQNIQYF
>NA|TRBJ2-7|TRBV10-3|many
TGTGCCAAAGAAACTAGCCCGACGTCCTACGAGCAGTACTTC
CAKETSPTSYEQYF
>NA|TRBJ1-3|TRBV15|few
TGTGCCACCAGCAGAGAACCAGGGGCCGGAAACACCATATATTTT
CATSREPGAGNTIYF
>NA|TRBJ1-3|TRBV27|NA
TGTGCCAGCAGTTCCCGCCGGAATGGAAACACCATATATTTT
CASSSRRNGNTIYF
>TRBD1|TRBJ2-2|TRBV7-8|NA
TGTGCCAGCGGGGGGGACAGGGGAGACGGGGAGCTGTTTTTT
CASGGDRGDGELFF
>TRBD1|TRBJ2-3|TRBV30|few
TGTGCCGGCGGACAGGGCGCAGGTGGTGCAGATACGCAGTATTTT
CAGGQGAGGADTQYF
>NA|TRBJ2-5|TRBV2|NA
TGTGCCAGCAGTGAATTGGGGGTTCGGGAGACCCAGTACTTC
CASSELGVRETQYF
>TRBD2|TRBJ2-5|TRBV5-1|NA
TGCGCCAGCAGCTTTAACGGGAGGGCCACAGAGACCCAGTACTTC
CASSFNGRATETQYF
>NA|TRBJ2-3|TRBV6-5|few
TGTGCCAGCAGTTACTCGGTTGGGCTGACTAGCACAGATACGCAGTATTTT
CASSYSVGLTSTDTQYF
>NA|TRBJ2-3|TRBV20-1|NA
TGCAGTGCTAGAGATCACCCGGTTGGGAGTACGCAGTATTTT
CSARDHPVGSTQYF
>TRBD2|TRBJ2-5|TRBV2|NA
TGTGCCAGCAGTGTGGGAGCGGGGGGCAAAGGAGAGACCCAGTACTTC
CASSVGAGGKGETQYF
>NA|TRBJ1-3|TRBV14|few
TGTGCCAGCAGCCAAGCCCTGAATGGAAACACCATATATTTT
CASSQALNGNTIYF
>TRBD1|TRBJ2-2|TRBV5-1|few
TGCGCCAGCAGCCCCAGGGACAGGGGGACCATCACCGGGGAGCTGTTTTTT
CASSPRDRGTITGELFF
>TRBD2|TRBJ2-1|TRBV9|many
TGTGCCAGCAGCGTACCCAGCGGGGGATTGGGTGAGCAGTTCTTC
CASSVPSGGLGEQFF
>NA|TRBJ1-5|TRBV20-1|NA
TGCAGTGCTAGAGAGCACAAAGGGAATCAGCCCCAGCATTTT
CSAREHKGNQPQHF
>TRBD2|TRBJ2-7|TRBV12-3/TRBV12-4|NA
TGTGCCAGCAGTTACCTAGCGGGAGTGGAAGAGCAGTACTTC
CASSYLAGVEEQYF
>NA|TRBJ2-2|TRBV4-3|few
TGCGCCAGCAGCCAAGAGGGAAGGACTATCTCCGGGGAGCTGTTTTTT
CASSQEGRTISGELFF
>NA|TRBJ2-7|TRBV12-3/TRBV12-4|NA
TGTGCCAGCAGTCCTGGGACCGCCCGAAGACCCTACGAGCAGTACTTC
CASSPGTARRPYEQYF
>TRBD1|TRBJ1-1|TRBV20-1|NA
TGCAGTGCTGGACTCGACAGGGGGCTGATGAACACTGAAGCTTTCTTT
CSAGLDRGLMNTEAFF
>NA|TRBJ1-1|TRBV6-1|NA
TGTGCCAGCAGTCCTAACTTGAACACTGAAGCTTTCTTT
CASSPNLNTEAFF
>NA|TRBJ1-1|TRBV19|NA
TGTGCCAGTGGACAGATGAACACTGAAGCTTTCTTT
CASGQMNTEAFF
>NA|TRBJ2-1|TRBV12-3/TRBV12-4|few
TGTGCCAGCAGTTTAGCGGGGGTAGGGAACAATGAGCAGTTCTTC
CASSLAGVGNNEQFF
>NA|TRBJ2-4|TRBV5-1|NA
TGCGCCAGCAGCTTTGGGCGATGGGGGGACATTCAGTACTTC
CASSFGRWGDIQYF
>NA|TRBJ1-5|TRBV29-1|NA
TGCAGCGTTGGCGGACAGATGGGGCCCCAGCATTTT
CSVGGQMGPQHF
>NA|TRBJ2-1|TRBV10-3|NA
TGTGCCATCAGTGAGTCCGGGTGGGCCACCTACAATGAGCAGTTCTTC
CAISESGWATYNEQFF
>NA|TRBJ1-3|TRBV9|few
TGTGCCAGCAGCGTGGGCGATCTCCTCACCATATATTTT
CASSVGDLLTIYF